Below are 11 T cell receptor beta chains sequenced from a single sample in a study of blood T cell repertoires in COVID-19. This table comes from immunoSEQ multiplex PCR, and its TCRdb copy is limited to in-frame clones, with some not included. The repertoire holds 300,000 or so clones, with 85% to 90% as singletons. Specimen: peripheral blood. The receptors come from a woman in her 30s with COVID-19, enrolled during active disease.

This clone was found a few times. The J gene is TRBJ1-1, the V gene TRBV6-5; weak D call: TRBD1 (6 bases). V shed 6 bases and J shed 0 bases, with 11 bases lying between them. CDR3 length: 14 residues. Germline loops: CDR1 MNHEY, CDR2 SVGAGI. CDR3 sequence reads: CASRIGTMNTEAFF. The CDR3 DNA sequence: TGTGCCAGCAGGATCGGGACAATGAACACTGAAGCTTTCTTT.

J is TRBJ2-7 and V is TRBV11-3; 7 bases are shared with TRBD1. CDR1 SGHNT and CDR2 YENEEA come from the germline V gene. Trimming at V came to 3 bases and at J to 0 bases, leaving 2 bases not matched to a gene. The CDR3 length is 14 residues. The CDR3 region is CASSFAGGSYEQYF. For the CDR3, the DNA is TGTGCCAGCAGCTTTGCAGGGGGCTCCTACGAGCAGTACTTC.

The rearrangement links TRBV25-1 to TRBJ2-2; 7 bases map to TRBD1. This CDR3 region has 15 residues. Germline-derived CDR1 and CDR2 are MGHDK and SYGVNS. The J segment lost 4 bases and the V segment lost 3 bases, leaving 5 bases of the junction unmatched. CDR3 in DNA: TGTGCCAGCAGTGACCCGACAGGGTCCACCGGGGAGCTGTTTTTT. Its translation is CASSDPTGSTGELFF. The variable domain in full, completed from reference TRBV25-1 and TRBJ2-2, reads EADIYQTPRYLVIGTGKKITLECSQTMGHDKMYWYQQDPGMELHLIHYSYGVNSTEKGDLSSESTVSRIRTEHFPLTLESARPSHTSQYLCASSDPTGSTGELFFGEGSRLTVL.

The gene calls are TRBV4-2 and TRBJ2-3; D gene uncertain. Germline assignment: CDR1 LGHNA and CDR2 YNFKEQ. The CDR3 consists of 14 residues. Trimming pared 3 bases from V and 4 bases from J, leaving 11 bases between. The CDR3 region is CASSHLVEADTQYF. CDR3 in DNA: TGTGCCAGCAGCCATCTAGTGGAAGCAGATACGCAGTATTTT.

The J gene is TRBJ2-7, the V gene TRBV7-8; 9 nucleotides align to TRBD1. Germline values: CDR1 SGHVS, CDR2 FQNEAQ. This CDR3 is 20 amino acids long. Trimming at V came to 1 base and at J to 4 bases, leaving 20 bases not matched to a gene. CDR3 amino acids: CASSLEAGGLWDRESYEQYF. The CDR3, as DNA: TGTGCCAGCAGCTTAGAAGCAGGGGGTTTGTGGGACAGGGAATCTTACGAGCAGTACTTC.

The rearrangement links TRBV9 to TRBJ1-2, with TRBD1 matching over 9 bases. The CDR3 consists of 13 residues. V shed 4 bases and J 5 bases; nucleotides not matched to a gene: 3. Germline V lookup: CDR1 SGDLS, CDR2 YYNGEE. The CDR3 region has the DNA TGTGCCAGCAGCCCACAGGGGGCGTATGGCTACACCTTC. Amino acids: CASSPQGAYGYTF.

This chain connects TRBV14 to TRBJ2-1; tentatively, D is TRBD1 (6 bases). Germline CDR1 and CDR2: SGHDN and FVKESK. The CDR3 spans 17 residues. The V end lost 1 base, the J end lost 2 bases, and 15 bases lay between the germline ends. This CDR3 reads CASSQVFGTIPYNEQFF. The CDR3 DNA reads TGTGCCAGCAGCCAAGTTTTCGGGACAATCCCCTACAATGAGCAGTTCTTC.

This clone appeared once. V is TRBV18 and J is TRBJ2-1, with D possibly TRBD1 on 6 matching bases. CDR1 and CDR2 from the germline V gene are KGHSH and LQKENI. The germline V and J ends were trimmed by 3 bases and 4 bases, with 10 bases remaining between them. CDR3 size: 14 residues. CDR3 sequence: CASSPATGYNEQFF. The CDR3 DNA reads TGTGCCAGCTCACCTGCCACAGGGTACAATGAGCAGTTCTTC. The whole variable domain, remainder taken from reference TRBV18 and TRBJ2-1, is NAGVMQNPRHLVRRRGQEARLRCSPMKGHSHVYWYRQLPEEGLKFMVYLQKENIIDESGMPKERFSAEFPKEGPSILRIQQVVRGDSAAYFCASSPATGYNEQFFGPGTRLTVL.

The chain joins TRBV7-9 to TRBJ1-1; D not certain. Germline V gene sequence: CDR1 SEHNR, CDR2 FQNEAQ (reference sequence). The CDR3 consists of 14 residues. V was pared by 1 base and J by 2 bases, with 8 bases between. CDR3 loop: CASSLGWQNTEAFF. Here the CDR3 DNA reads TGTGCCAGCAGCTTAGGTTGGCAAAACACTGAAGCTTTCTTT. The full variable domain, completed using reference TRBV7-9 and TRBJ1-1, is DTGVSQNPRHKITKRGQNVTFRCDPISEHNRLYWYRQTLGQGPEFLTYFQNEAQLEKSRLLSDRFSAERPKGSFSTLEIQRTEQGDSAMYLCASSLGWQNTEAFFGQGTRLTVV.

The V call is TRBV27, the J call TRBJ2-1; D possibly corresponds to TRBD2 (6 bases). Germline lookup yields CDR1 MNHEY and CDR2 SMNVEV (reference sequence). There are 14 residues in the CDR3. V lost 2 bases, J lost 8 bases, and 13 bases lay in between. Here the CDR3 reads CASSLRLVSDEQFF. The CDR3 bases are TGTGCCAGCAGTTTAAGACTAGTCTCCGATGAGCAGTTCTTC.

The CDR3 sequence: CASSRGGNNQPQHF. The CDR3 coding sequence is TGTGCCAGCAGCAGGGGGGGAAACAATCAGCCCCAGCATTTT. V and J are TRBV9 and TRBJ1-5; D is possibly TRBD1 (6 bases). V lost 4 bases and J 3 bases, leaving 11 bases between the germline ends. The CDR3 length is 14 residues. Germline V gene lookup returns CDR1 SGDLS and CDR2 YYNGEE.